These 21 T cell receptor beta chains were sequenced from one sample in a study of shared clonotypes between healthy human individuals (dated by TCRdb to 2018 to 2020). Receptor amplification or capture employed the immunoSEQ multiplex PCR assay. TCRdb took over this immuneACCESS table, retaining in-frame rearrangements with V and J assigned. Such tables are incomplete; in checked studies, under half of the missing clones stem from an unresolved V gene, and the remainder is unexplained. The sample yields around 1.1 million clones; 78% were counted once. Of the sample, roughly 0.57% is held by the ten largest clones. Sequencing input: memory CD4+ T cells from PBMCs. The cell subset or site tag for this specimen amounts to: CD45RA-negative fraction. The receptors come from a young man in good health. Some clones in this sample may be carry-over from other donors' samples.

About this clone: A much bigger clone sits one base away, suggesting this may be a read error. V and J are TRBV30 and TRBJ2-5; D might be TRBD1 (6 bases). The CDR3 extends over 12 amino acids. Germline V gene data show CDR1 as GTSNPN and CDR2 as SVGIG (reference sequence). CDR3 loop: CAGGGAQGTQYF. The CDR3 DNA reads as TGTGCCGGTGGGGGCGCTCAAGGGACCCAGTACTTC.

A note on this clone: The same CDR3 can be traced to other DNA sequences in this sample. The chain has TRBV6-5 and TRBJ1-2, with 8 bases fitting TRBD1. V trimming: 6 bases; J trimming: 4 bases; junction bases outside the gene matches: 4. Germline V gene sequence: CDR1 MNHEY, CDR2 SVGAGI. There are 13 residues in the CDR3. CDR3 in amino acids: CASSPTGGYGYTF. CDR3 nucleotide sequence: TGTGCCAGCAGCCCCACAGGGGGCTATGGCTACACCTTC.

This clone was seen more than once but under ten times. With a far larger clone one base away, a read error is the likely cause. The chain joins TRBV29-1 to TRBJ1-1; no clear D gene. V lost 5 bases and J 1 base, leaving 8 bases between the germline ends. Germline V gene sequence: CDR1 SQVTM, CDR2 ANQGSEA. The CDR3 length is 12 residues. The CDR3 is CSVTSRNTEAFF. The CDR3 DNA is TGCAGCGTTACGTCCAGGAACACTGAAGCTTTCTTT.

This clone came up once. V usage is TRBV7-9 and J usage is TRBJ2-3; TRBD2 is a possible D gene (6 bases). Trimming left V 5 bases short and J 2 bases short, with 11 bases between. The V gene's germline CDR1 is SEHNR and CDR2 FQNEAQ (reference sequence). This CDR3 is built from 14 residues. The CDR3 loop reads CASSISGYTDTQYF. Written as DNA, the CDR3 is TGTGCCAGCAGCATTAGCGGATACACAGATACGCAGTATTTT.

This clone was seen more than once but under ten times. The chain employs TRBV6-1 and TRBJ1-2, with 8 bases identical to TRBD1. The CDR3 runs 15 residues. Looked up from germline, CDR1 is MNHNS and CDR2 is SASEGT. V shed 10 bases, J shed 4 bases, and the junction held 14 bases outside the gene matches. CDR3 bases: TGTGCCACCAGATTCCAGGGGGCAGGACCCTATGGCTACACCTTC. Translation gives CATRFQGAGPYGYTF.

Concerning this clone itself: This could be a read error, since a much larger clone is one nucleotide away. V usage is TRBV29-1 and J usage is TRBJ2-7; 9 bases map to TRBD1. This CDR3 is 13 amino acids long. Germline V lookup: CDR1 SQVTM, CDR2 ANQGSEA. J was trimmed by 2 bases and V by 7 bases; bases with no gene match: 6. The CDR3 coding sequence is TGCAGCGCTAGGGACAGGGCCCCCTACGAGCAGTACTTC. It translates to CSARDRAPYEQYF.

The chain links TRBV6-5 to TRBJ1-4, with a possible D match to TRBD1 (5 bases). Germline V CDR1 and CDR2: MNHEY, SVGAGI. This CDR3 region has 15 residues. Trimming pared 0 bases from V and 6 bases from J, leaving 11 bases between. The CDR3, as DNA: TGTGCCAGCAGTTACTCGAGGGGACGGTATGAAAAACTGTTTTTT. Its protein is CASSYSRGRYEKLFF.

V is TRBV6-6 and J is TRBJ2-2, with a tentative D call TRBD1 (5 bases). V was pared by 2 bases and J by 1 base, with 11 bases between. CDR1 is MNHNY, CDR2 SVGAGI, per germline (reference sequence). This CDR3 region has 16 residues. Here the CDR3 reads CASSYGASQNTGELFF. The CDR3 DNA is TGTGCCAGCAGTTACGGGGCGTCACAGAACACCGGGGAGCTGTTTTTT.

This clone was counted a single time. The J gene is TRBJ1-5, the V gene TRBV4-3; D uncertain. This CDR3 contains 14 residues. Trimming stripped 3 bases from V and 5 bases from J, with 11 bases between. Germline loops: CDR1 LGHNA, CDR2 YSLEER. CDR3 residues: CASSQGRVDQPQHF. CDR3 coding DNA: TGCGCCAGCAGCCAGGGAAGGGTGGATCAGCCCCAGCATTTT.

J is TRBJ1-1 and V is TRBV6-5, with a tentative D call TRBD1 (5 bases). The CDR3 spans 15 residues. V was trimmed by 4 bases and J by 0 bases, leaving 12 bases between them. Germline CDR1 and CDR2: MNHEY and SVGAGI. The CDR3 DNA reads TGTGCCAGCAGTTTTGCAGGGAGTATGAACACTGAAGCTTTCTTT. It yields the protein CASSFAGSMNTEAFF.

The chain links TRBV11-2 to TRBJ2-7; weak D call: TRBD1 (6 bases). The germline CDR1 and CDR2 sequences are SGHAT and FQNNGV. V gave up 5 bases and J gave up 4 bases, with 9 bases separating them. The CDR3 is 12 amino acids. The CDR3 DNA follows: TGTGCCAGCAGCACAGGGTTTTACGAGCAGTACTTC. It is translated as CASSTGFYEQYF.

Note on this clone: The sample holds other DNA sequences that translate to the same CDR3. The V gene is TRBV18, the J gene TRBJ1-1; tentatively, D is TRBD1 (6 bases). The CDR3 runs 14 residues. Germline CDR1 is KGHSH and CDR2 is LQKENI. Trimming removed 3 bases at V and 1 base at J, with 9 bases between. The CDR3 region is CASSPGQPNTEAFF. The DNA for the CDR3 is TGTGCCAGCTCACCCGGACAGCCGAACACTGAAGCTTTCTTT.

The genes are TRBV28 and TRBJ1-2, with D unresolved. Germline CDR1 MDHEN, CDR2 SYDVKM. There are 15 residues in the CDR3. Between the trimmed V and J ends, which lost 7 bases and 1 base, there was a span of 16 bases. CDR3 amino acids: CASTSGPGVNYGYTF. CDR3 DNA sequence: TGTGCCAGCACCTCCGGGCCCGGAGTTAACTATGGCTACACCTTC.

The chain is built from TRBV6-5 and TRBJ1-2; no firm D call. Germline values: CDR1 MNHEY, CDR2 SVGAGI. V lost 6 bases, J lost 5 bases, and 16 bases lay in between. This CDR3 contains 14 residues. The CDR3 protein is CASRRLSSLYGYTF. The CDR3 nucleotides are TGTGCCAGCAGGCGGTTAAGCTCCCTTTATGGCTACACCTTC.

The chain joins TRBV4-1 to TRBJ1-5; D gene ambiguous. Trimming pared 1 base from V and 4 bases from J, leaving 5 bases between. The CDR3 has 13 residues. The germline V gene encodes CDR1 MGHRA and CDR2 YSYEKL. The CDR3 loop reads CASSQGANQPQHF. As DNA, the CDR3 is TGCGCCAGCAGCCAAGGCGCAAATCAGCCCCAGCATTTT.

To note about this clone: The sample contains more than one DNA sequence encoding this CDR3. The rearrangement links TRBV10-3 to TRBJ2-5; possibly TRBD2 for D (6 bases). This CDR3 spans 14 amino acids. V shed 2 bases and J shed 2 bases, with 9 bases lying between them. The germline CDR1 and CDR2 sequences are ENHRY and SYGVKD. Here the CDR3 DNA reads TGTGCCATCAGTGAGACAGGAGGGCAAGAGACCCAGTACTTC. It is translated as CAISETGGQETQYF.

On this clone: Other DNA sequences of this sample code for an identical CDR3. The rearrangement joins TRBV5-1 to TRBJ2-7; the D gene is possibly TRBD1 (5 bases). Trimming left V 2 bases short and J 0 bases short, with 6 bases between. This CDR3 is 13 amino acids long. From germline, CDR1 is SGHRS and CDR2 YFSETQ. The CDR3 here is CASSFQGSYEQYF. The CDR3 DNA sequence: TGCGCCAGCAGCTTCCAGGGCTCCTACGAGCAGTACTTC.

This clone came up a few times. CDR3 sequence (DNA): TGTGCCAGTATGGGGCGGAGGGGAAACACTGAAGCTTTCTTT. Protein sequence: CASMGRRGNTEAFF. The chain recombines TRBV6-1 with TRBJ1-1, with D tentatively TRBD1 (5 bases). CDR3 length equals 14 residues. Germline CDR1 and CDR2: MNHNS and SASEGT. The germline V and J ends were trimmed by 9 bases and 2 bases, with 16 bases remaining between them.

The chain uses TRBV10-3 and TRBJ2-5; 9 bases map to TRBD2. The trim removed 4 bases at V and 7 bases at J, leaving 4 bases unmatched. Per the germline V gene, CDR1 is ENHRY and CDR2 is SYGVKD. CDR3 length: 13 residues. CDR3 region: CAISGTSAPTQYF. CDR3 coding DNA: TGTGCCATCAGTGGGACTAGCGCTCCGACCCAGTACTTC.

This chain connects TRBV11-2 to TRBJ1-1; D is unclear. This CDR3 contains 14 residues. Trimming pared 2 bases from V and 1 base from J, leaving 8 bases between. Germline V gene lookup returns CDR1 SGHAT and CDR2 FQNNGV. DNA for the CDR3: TGTGCCAGCAGCTTAACAGATACGAACACTGAAGCTTTCTTT. Residues: CASSLTDTNTEAFF.

V usage is TRBV5-6 and J usage is TRBJ2-1, with TRBD2 matching 10 bases. Germline loops: CDR1 SGHDT, CDR2 YYEEEE. The ends lost 0 bases at V and 8 bases at J; junction bases unmatched: 8. This CDR3 is built from 16 residues. CDR3 loop: CASSLVAAGGVYEQFF. CDR3 bases: TGTGCCAGCAGCTTGGTGGCAGCGGGAGGGGTATATGAGCAGTTCTTC.